These 22 T cell receptor beta chains originate from one sample sequenced in a study of neurological immune-mediated disorders. TCRdb ran MiXCR on the 5' RACE reads and lists one entry per CDR3 protein. Here the sample spans 50,000 or so distinct CDR3 sequences, roughly 3.5% being singletons. The material sequenced was PBMCs. The receptors were sampled from an older woman with multiple sclerosis.

This clonotype was recorded many times. V gene TRBV6-5 combines with J gene TRBJ2-3, with a possible D match to TRBD2 (6 bases). The germline CDR1 and CDR2 sequences are MNHEY and SVGAGI. This CDR3 is built from 14 residues. The V and J ends lost 2 bases and 6 bases respectively, with 12 bases between them. DNA of the CDR3: TGTGCCAGCAGTTACCGCGGGGTGAAGGATACGCAGTATTTT. Translating it yields CASSYRGVKDTQYF.

This clonotype was counted at least ten times. The chain is built from TRBV5-1 and TRBJ1-1; D call uncertain. The germline gives CDR1 SGHRS, CDR2 YFSETQ. The CDR3 extends over 14 amino acids. V lost 1 base, J lost 4 bases, and 11 bases lay in between. CDR3 sequence: CASSLWSQTTEAFF. Written as DNA, the CDR3 is TGCGCCAGCAGCTTGTGGTCCCAGACCACTGAAGCTTTCTTT.

On this clonotype: One end of the junction does not line up with germline, which may come from a read error. The chain recombines TRBV27 with TRBJ1-5; D uncertain. Germline V gene lookup returns CDR1 MNHEY and CDR2 SMNVEV (reference sequence). The CDR3 extends over 13 amino acids. The CDR3 region is CASSLSSIQPQHF. CDR3 sequence (DNA): TGTGCCAGCAGTTTATCGAGCATTCAGCCCCAGCATTTT.

This clonotype appeared many times. This sequence joins TRBV27 and TRBJ2-3, with 13 bases matching TRBD2. CDR1 is MNHEY and CDR2 is SMNVEV in the germline V gene (reference sequence). The CDR3 runs 17 residues. The ends lost 6 bases at V and 5 bases at J; junction bases unmatched: 11. The CDR3 loop is CASRALTSGRAIDTQYF. The CDR3 nucleotides read TGTGCCAGCAGGGCATTAACTAGCGGGAGGGCCATAGATACGCAGTATTTT.

This clonotype was detected ten times or more. The genes are TRBV7-9 and TRBJ2-7, with D uncertain. The V end was cut by 5 bases, the J end by 3 bases, with 5 bases between. Germline V CDR1 and CDR2: SEHNR, FQNEAQ (reference sequence). The CDR3 has 11 amino acids. This chain's CDR3 is CASSPNYEQYF. CDR3 DNA sequence: TGTGCCAGCAGCCCAAACTACGAGCAGTACTTC.

At least ten counts were recorded for this clonotype. J is TRBJ1-5 and V is TRBV4-1; D is undetermined. Trimming left V 0 bases short and J 11 bases short, with 11 bases between. The CDR3 has 13 residues. Germline CDR1 reads MGHRA; CDR2 reads YSYEKL. The CDR3 loop is CASSQEAESAQHF. CDR3 nucleotides: TGCGCCAGCAGCCAAGAAGCGGAATCAGCCCAGCATTTT.

This clonotype appeared many times. The chain combines TRBV5-8 with TRBJ2-1; 8 bases fit TRBD2. Germline V CDR1 and CDR2: SGHTS, YDEGEE. J was trimmed by 11 bases and V by 6 bases; bases with no gene match: 16. This CDR3 spans 15 amino acids. The CDR3 loop reads CASTPPFSGGAQQFF. CDR3 nucleotides: TGTGCCAGCACCCCACCTTTTTCGGGAGGGGCCCAGCAGTTCTTC.

This clonotype is termed medium-sized. This chain links TRBV5-1 with TRBJ2-2, with unresolved D. Germline V gene lookup returns CDR1 SGHRS and CDR2 YFSETQ. The germline V and J ends were trimmed by 0 bases and 6 bases, with 0 bases remaining between them. This CDR3 has 11 amino acids. DNA for the CDR3: TGCGCCAGCAGCTTGGCCGGGGAGCTGTTTTTT. It codes for CASSLAGELFF. Combining the CDR3 with reference TRBV5-1 and TRBJ2-2 gives the whole variable domain KAGVTQTPRYLIKTRGQQVTLSCSPISGHRSVSWYQQTPGQGLQFLFEYFSETQRNKGNFPGRFSGRQFSNSRSEMNVSTLELGDSALYLCASSLAGELFFGEGSRLTVL.

This clonotype was seen repeatedly, ten times or more. The chain recombines TRBV27 with TRBJ2-7; D remains ambiguous. The CDR3 consists of 14 residues. Per the germline V gene, CDR1 is MNHEY and CDR2 is SMNVEV (reference sequence). The V gene lost 3 bases and the J gene lost 6 bases, with 15 bases spanning the gap. CDR3 residues: CASSFNDRVVEQYF. CDR3 coding DNA: TGTGCCAGCAGTTTCAACGACCGGGTGGTCGAGCAGTACTTC.

This clonotype has a count of ten or more. This chain connects TRBV6-5 to TRBJ2-7; TRBD2 might be the D (7 bases). The length of the CDR3 is 14 residues. Germline assignment: CDR1 MNHEY and CDR2 SVGAGI. V was cut by 4 bases and J by 5 bases, with 15 bases left in between. CDR3 DNA sequence: TGTGCCAGCAGTTTGTCGGCGGGGGCCCACGAGCAGTACTTC. This translates into CASSLSAGAHEQYF.

This clonotype was observed at least ten times. The rearrangement links TRBV20-1 to TRBJ2-7; 8 positions agree with TRBD1. This CDR3 spans 15 amino acids. CDR1 and CDR2 (germline): DFQATT, SNEGSKA (reference sequence). Trimming took 2 bases from V and 5 from J; bases not matched to a gene: 11. DNA for the CDR3: TGCAGTGCTAGACAGAAAGACAGGGGAAGGAACGAGCAGTACTTC. It encodes CSARQKDRGRNEQYF.

There are many counts of this clonotype. The chain links TRBV5-1 to TRBJ2-2, with a weak D call TRBD2 (6 bases). V was trimmed by 1 base and J by 3 bases, leaving 10 bases between them. The CDR3 is 15 amino acids. Germline assignment: CDR1 SGHRS and CDR2 YFSETQ. Written as DNA, the CDR3 is TGCGCCAGCAGCTTGCTGGGGGAGGACACCGGGGAGCTGTTTTTT. Translated: CASSLLGEDTGELFF.

The table lists this clonotype with a few counts. A read error may be the cause here, since a much bigger clone is one base away. The chain recombines TRBV4-1 with TRBJ2-7; D gene uncertain. CDR3 length: 13 amino acids. Per germline, CDR1 MGHRA and CDR2 YSYEKL. V gave up 0 bases and J gave up 7 bases, with 10 bases separating them. CDR3 in amino acids: CASSQDVRKEQYF. The CDR3 bases are TGCGCCAGCAGCCAAGATGTACGTAAAGAGCAGTACTTC.

This clonotype was seen repeatedly, ten times or more. The junction departs from the called germline gene at one end, perhaps through a read error. The chain combines TRBV12-3 or TRBV12-4 with TRBJ2-1, with TRBD2 identical over 15 bases. This CDR3 has 14 amino acids. CDR3 in amino acids: CASSATGLAGGPVF. The CDR3 bases are TGTGCCAGCAGCGCCACCGGACTAGCGGGGGGGCCGGTCTTC.

This clonotype has only a few counts. The chain recombines TRBV11-2 with TRBJ2-3, with TRBD2 identical over 14 bases. The ends lost 5 bases at V and 5 bases at J; junction bases unmatched: 6. CDR1 is SGHAT, CDR2 FQNNGV, per germline. This CDR3 contains 16 residues. CDR3 protein: CASSRGLAGVVDTQYF. The CDR3 nucleotides read TGTGCCAGCAGCCGGGGACTAGCGGGAGTTGTAGATACGCAGTATTTT.

This clonotype was counted many times. V usage is TRBV5-5 and J usage is TRBJ2-7, with unresolved D. CDR3 length: 12 residues. CDR1 and CDR2 from the germline V gene are SGHKS and YYEKEE (reference sequence). V lost 0 bases and J 4 bases, leaving 5 bases between the germline ends. CDR3 in amino acids: CASSLVGYEQYF. The DNA of the CDR3 is TGTGCCAGCAGCTTGGTAGGTTACGAGCAGTACTTC.

This clonotype was seen repeatedly, ten times or more. The chain recombines TRBV5-1 with TRBJ2-7, with D tentatively TRBD2 (8 bases). This CDR3 region has 16 residues. Trimming took off 3 bases at V and 3 bases at J, with 19 bases between the two ends. CDR1 SGHRS and CDR2 YFSETQ come from the germline V gene. In DNA, the CDR3 is TGCGCCAGCAGCTCGGGGGGGACAGAAAAGATCTACGAGCAGTACTTC. Translation: CASSSGGTEKIYEQYF. Filled out from reference TRBV5-1 and TRBJ2-7, the complete variable domain reads KAGVTQTPRYLIKTRGQQVTLSCSPISGHRSVSWYQQTPGQGLQFLFEYFSETQRNKGNFPGRFSGRQFSNSRSEMNVSTLELGDSALYLCASSSGGTEKIYEQYFGPGTRLTVT.

Concerning this clonotype itself: This may be a read error: a much more frequent sequence differs by one nucleotide. The J gene is TRBJ2-1, the V gene TRBV7-2; TRBD2 is a possible D gene (5 bases). The length of the CDR3 is 11 residues. The germline gives CDR1 SGHTA, CDR2 FQGNSA. The CDR3 DNA is TGTGACAGCAGCTTGTACGGAGGGCAGTTCTTC. As protein: CDSSLYGGQFF.

This clonotype was recorded at least ten times. The chain carries TRBV20-1 and TRBJ1-5; TRBD1 is a possible D gene (5 bases). Germline V gives CDR1 DFQATT, CDR2 SNEGSKA (reference sequence). This CDR3 spans 14 amino acids. V was cut by 3 bases and J by 0 bases, with 9 bases left in between. The CDR3 DNA reads as TGCAGTGCTAGTGAGGGGCATAGCAATCAGCCCCAGCATTTT. Amino acids: CSASEGHSNQPQHF.

Many counts were recorded for this clonotype. The chain carries TRBV5-1 and TRBJ1-1; the match to TRBD1 covers 9 bases. V was pared by 4 bases and J by 3 bases, with 7 bases of the junction left unmatched. Germline-derived CDR1 and CDR2 are SGHRS and YFSETQ. There are 15 residues in the CDR3. The CDR3 is CASSGAGTGYTEAFF. CDR3 coding DNA: TGCGCCAGCAGCGGAGCCGGGACAGGGTACACTGAAGCTTTCTTT.

This clonotype was seen ten or more times. V usage is TRBV6-1 and J usage is TRBJ1-2; maybe TRBD1 (5 bases). The germline V gene encodes CDR1 MNHNS and CDR2 SASEGT. CDR3 length: 18 amino acids. V shed 3 bases and J shed 4 bases, with 24 bases lying between them. The CDR3 sequence is CASSDQGDHLLQSYGYTF. The CDR3 nucleotides read TGTGCCAGCAGTGATCAAGGGGATCACCTACTACAAAGCTATGGCTACACCTTC.

This clonotype was counted at least ten times. The chain is built from TRBV29-1 and TRBJ2-7; maybe TRBD2 (6 bases). Trimming removed 4 bases from V and 0 bases from J, with 28 bases in between. Germline CDR1 and CDR2: SQVTM and ANQGSEA. The CDR3 covers 19 residues. The CDR3 region has the DNA TGCAGCGTTGCTCGGTATTGGGCTAGCGAGCGATCAAGCTCCTACGAGCAGTACTTC. This gives the protein CSVARYWASERSSSYEQYF.